Presented here are 28 T cell receptor beta chains from one specimen sequenced in a study of shared clonotypes between healthy human individuals. Assay: immunoSEQ multiplex PCR; the TCRdb copy retains only in-frame clones and omits some. The sample includes approximately 2.1 million clones, more than 80% of them seen just once. What was sequenced was naive CD4+ T cells from PBMCs. Subset noted: CD45RA+ positively selected. These receptors originate from a man between 18 and 35 years old in good health. Some clones in this sample may be carry-over from other donors' samples.

The V and J genes are TRBV30 and TRBJ2-7, with TRBD1 matching over 8 bases. V shed 4 bases and J 12 bases; nucleotides not matched to a gene: 11. The CDR3 has 12 residues. Per the germline V gene, CDR1 is GTSNPN and CDR2 is SVGIG (reference sequence). CDR3 sequence: CAWTTTDRVTYF. The CDR3 DNA reads as TGTGCCTGGACCACAACGGACAGGGTCACGTACTTC.

As to this clone: Other DNA sequences in the same sample also yield this CDR3. This chain uses TRBV2 with TRBJ2-7, with TRBD1 matching 9 bases. Germline trimming cut 1 base from V and 3 bases from J; bases unmatched to any gene: 4. Germline CDR1 reads SNHLY; CDR2 reads FYNNEI. The CDR3 runs 15 residues. Here the CDR3 reads CASSEGDRGIYEQYF. The CDR3 DNA sequence: TGTGCCAGCAGTGAAGGTGACAGGGGGATCTACGAGCAGTACTTC.

Concerning this clone itself: At the DNA level, this CDR3 is encoded by other sequences in the same sample as well. V usage is TRBV7-9 and J usage is TRBJ1-2; no reliable D call. Germline-derived CDR1 and CDR2 are SEHNR and FQNEAQ (reference sequence). V was trimmed by 1 base and J by 7 bases, leaving 4 bases between them. The CDR3 loop spans 11 amino acids. DNA for the CDR3: TGTGCCAGCAGCTTAGGCGGTGGCTACACCTTC. Its protein product is CASSLGGGYTF.

This clone was seen a handful of times. The chain recombines TRBV2 with TRBJ1-1; D unclear. The ends were cut back, 6 bases at V and 1 base at J, with 9 bases in the middle. CDR1 is SNHLY and CDR2 is FYNNEI in the germline V gene. The CDR3 has 13 residues. The CDR3 DNA reads TGTGCCAGCAGGAGGGAGGGGAACACTGAAGCTTTCTTT. The encoded protein is CASRREGNTEAFF.

J is TRBJ1-6 and V is TRBV10-3, with D possibly being TRBD1 (6 bases). The CDR3 is 13 amino acids. Germline V CDR1 and CDR2: ENHRY, SYGVKD. Deletions cut 8 bases from V and 7 bases from J, with 12 bases between. Written as DNA, the CDR3 is TGTGCCATCCGGGGGGCGGGAAATTCACCCCTCCACTTT. Translated: CAIRGAGNSPLHF.

In regard to this clone: The same CDR3 arises from other DNA sequences in this sample as well. The chain employs TRBV11-2 and TRBJ2-2, with 9 bases matching TRBD2. The germline CDR1 and CDR2 sequences are SGHAT and FQNNGV. V trimming: 2 bases; J trimming: 2 bases; junction bases outside the gene matches: 3. This CDR3 contains 16 residues. The CDR3 region is CASSLQLAGNTGELFF. The CDR3 bases are TGTGCCAGCAGCTTACAACTAGCGGGCAACACCGGGGAGCTGTTTTTT.

This chain links TRBV18 with TRBJ2-3; D remains unclear. V was trimmed by 2 bases and J by 6 bases, leaving 18 bases between them. The CDR3 is 16 amino acids. Germline CDR1 and CDR2: KGHSH and LQKENI. CDR3 in DNA: TGTGCCAGCTCACCAAGACAAAGACCCTTGTTGGATACGCAGTATTTT. Protein sequence: CASSPRQRPLLDTQYF.

The gene calls are TRBV6-1 and TRBJ1-3; 8 bases match TRBD1. V dropped 7 bases and J dropped 8; count of bases not matched to a gene: 13. Germline CDR1 MNHNS, CDR2 SASEGT. There are 15 residues in the CDR3. CDR3 sequence (DNA): TGTGCCAGCACTGTTCGGGACAGGCCAGAAGACACCATATATTTT. It codes for CASTVRDRPEDTIYF.

The chain joins TRBV6-6 to TRBJ2-1; no definite D call. Germline CDR1 MNHNY, CDR2 SVGAGI (reference sequence). The CDR3 runs 12 residues. V was trimmed by 5 bases and J by 5 bases, leaving 7 bases between them. The CDR3 protein is CASSPWDNEQFF. The CDR3 DNA follows: TGTGCCAGCAGTCCTTGGGACAATGAGCAGTTCTTC.

This clone was counted once. The gene calls are TRBV6-1 and TRBJ1-5; 7 nucleotides align to TRBD1. V shed 6 bases and J 3 bases; nucleotides not matched to a gene: 8. CDR1 and CDR2 from the germline V gene are MNHNS and SASEGT. This CDR3 has 15 residues. Written as DNA, the CDR3 is TGTGCCAGCAGGGAGCCGGGACAGCCCAATCAGCCCCAGCATTTT. Protein sequence: CASREPGQPNQPQHF.

This clone was seen just once. The chain recombines TRBV15 with TRBJ2-7, with 7 bases matching TRBD2. With 2 bases clipped from V and 4 bases from J, the junction kept 5 bases outside the gene matches. The CDR3 is made up of 14 amino acids. Germline CDR1 is LNHNV and CDR2 is YYDKDF (reference sequence). Here the CDR3 DNA reads TGTGCCACCAGCAGATGGGGGGGGTCGTACGAGCAGTACTTC. Its translation: CATSRWGGSYEQYF. The entire variable domain, with the rest obtained from reference TRBV15 and TRBJ2-7, is as follows: DAMVIQNPRYQVTQFGKPVTLSCSQTLNHNVMYWYQQKSSQAPKLLFHYYDKDFNNEADTPDNFQSRRPNTSFCFLDIRSPGLGDTAMYLCATSRWGGSYEQYFGPGTRLTVT.

This clone came up once. The chain employs TRBV5-1 and TRBJ2-5, with D possibly being TRBD2 (6 bases). Germline assignment: CDR1 SGHRS and CDR2 YFSETQ. The CDR3 contains 15 residues. V shed 0 bases and J shed 4 bases, with 13 bases lying between them. The CDR3 loop reads CASSLGRGPTETQYF. CDR3 nucleotides: TGCGCCAGCAGCTTGGGGCGGGGCCCTACAGAGACCCAGTACTTC.

This clone has more than one count but fewer than ten. The sample contains more than one DNA sequence encoding this CDR3. V usage is TRBV7-3 and J usage is TRBJ1-1; the D is unclear. CDR1 is SGHTA, CDR2 FQGTGA, per germline. V lost 3 bases to trimming and J lost 0 bases, with 5 bases between them. This CDR3 spans 13 amino acids. Written as DNA, the CDR3 is TGTGCCAGCAGCTTCACAGTGAACACTGAAGCTTTCTTT. Protein product: CASSFTVNTEAFF.

As for this clone: This sample includes further DNA sequences coding for the same CDR3. CDR3 amino acids: CASSVEGLNTGELFF. CDR3 nucleotide sequence: TGTGCCAGCAGCGTAGAGGGATTGAACACCGGGGAGCTGTTTTTT. V usage is TRBV9 and J usage is TRBJ2-2; D is uncertain. Per germline, CDR1 SGDLS and CDR2 YYNGEE. The CDR3 has 15 amino acids. V lost 0 bases, J lost 1 base, and 7 bases lay in between. The variable domain in full, completed from reference TRBV9 and TRBJ2-2, reads DSGVTQTPKHLITATGQRVTLRCSPRSGDLSVYWYQQSLDQGLQFLIQYYNGEERAKGNILERFSAQQFPDLHSELNLSSLELGDSALYFCASSVEGLNTGELFFGEGSRLTVL.

The table lists this clone with a count of one. The rearrangement links TRBV19 to TRBJ1-2; 8 bases agree with TRBD1. Per germline, CDR1 LNHDA and CDR2 SQIVND (reference sequence). J lost 5 bases, V lost 7 bases, and 9 bases had no gene match. CDR3 length: 14 amino acids. The CDR3 bases are TGTGCCAGTAATGGACAGGGCGGGGTTTATGGCTACACCTTC. It specifies CASNGQGGVYGYTF.

This chain joins TRBV2 and TRBJ2-5; the D is unclear. Trimming stripped 2 bases from V and 9 bases from J, with 10 bases between. Germline assignment: CDR1 SNHLY and CDR2 FYNNEI. This CDR3 is built from 12 residues. CDR3 region: CASSETLFPQYF. In DNA form, the CDR3 reads TGTGCCAGCAGTGAAACTTTGTTTCCCCAGTACTTC.

V is TRBV18 and J is TRBJ2-5; the match to TRBD2 covers 8 bases. The V gene end was trimmed by 6 bases and the J gene end by 5 bases; junction bases not matched to a gene: 17. Germline CDR1 and CDR2: KGHSH and LQKENI. The CDR3 length is 17 residues. The CDR3 DNA reads as TGTGCCAGCTCTCCCCGGGCAGTTAGCGGGACCGAGGAGACCCAGTACTTC. Its protein product is CASSPRAVSGTEETQYF.

The CDR3, as DNA: TGTGCCAGCAGCTTAGGAGCGGGAGGCCAAGAGACCCAGTACTTC. Translated, it gives CASSLGAGGQETQYF. The V call is TRBV7-3, the J call TRBJ2-5; 9 nucleotides align to TRBD2. The CDR3 has 15 residues. Trimming cost V 2 bases and J 1 base; bases outside gene matches: 2. Germline loops: CDR1 SGHTA, CDR2 FQGTGA.

The rearrangement uses TRBV2 and TRBJ2-5; 10 bases are a match to TRBD1. This CDR3 spans 14 amino acids. After removal of 7 bases from V and 2 bases from J, the junction contained 4 bases not matched to a gene. CDR1 is SNHLY and CDR2 is FYNNEI in the germline V gene. CDR3 coding DNA: TGTGCCAGCAACCGGGACAGGGGTCAAGAGACCCAGTACTTC. This sequence encodes CASNRDRGQETQYF.

The chain employs TRBV5-4 and TRBJ2-3; D is perhaps TRBD2 (6 bases). Germline V CDR1 and CDR2: SGHNT, YYREEE (reference sequence). The CDR3 is 15 residues long. Trimming took off 3 bases at V and 6 bases at J, with 17 bases between the two ends. The CDR3 coding sequence is TGTGCCAGCAGCTGGACGGTGGAGGGTAGGGATACGCAGTATTTT. Translated: CASSWTVEGRDTQYF. Together with reference TRBV5-4 and TRBJ2-3, the CDR3 gives the full variable domain: ETGVTQSPTHLIKTRGQQVTLRCSSQSGHNTVSWYQQALGQGPQFIFQYYREEENGRGNFPPRFSGLQFPNYSSELNVNALELDDSALYLCASSWTVEGRDTQYFGPGTRLTVL.

Notes on this clone: Within the sample, other DNA sequences also encode this same CDR3. The rearrangement joins TRBV28 to TRBJ2-2; D uncertain. There are 12 residues in the CDR3. Germline CDR1 is MDHEN and CDR2 is SYDVKM. Trimming took 1 base from V and 5 from J, leaving 2 bases between them. Written as DNA, the CDR3 is TGTGCCAGCAGTTTATCGACCGGGGAGCTGTTTTTT. The encoded protein is CASSLSTGELFF. Full variable domain (remainder filled in from reference TRBV28 and TRBJ2-2): DVKVTQSSRYLVKRTGEKVFLECVQDMDHENMFWYRQDPGLGLRLIYFSYDVKMKEKGDIPEGYSVSREKKERFSLILESASTNQTSMYLCASSLSTGELFFGEGSRLTVL.

Note on this clone: Distinct nucleotide sequences in the sample also encode this CDR3. The rearrangement uses TRBV5-1 and TRBJ2-3; TRBD2 matches 9 bases. CDR3 size: 14 residues. Germline V gene lookup returns CDR1 SGHRS and CDR2 YFSETQ. The trim removed 2 bases at V and 3 bases at J, leaving 1 base unmatched. The CDR3 region is CASSFTSGTDTQYF. CDR3 in DNA: TGCGCCAGCAGCTTCACTAGCGGGACAGATACGCAGTATTTT.

V usage is TRBV7-2 and J usage is TRBJ2-7, with TRBD1 identical over 7 bases. CDR3 length: 16 residues. Germline V lookup: CDR1 SGHTA, CDR2 FQGNSA. V lost 1 base, J lost 3 bases, and 9 bases stayed unmatched. The chain's CDR3 is CASSLVGTAGDYEQYF. Here the CDR3 DNA reads TGTGCCAGCAGCTTAGTAGGGACAGCCGGGGACTACGAGCAGTACTTC.

The table lists this clone with a few counts. The J gene is TRBJ1-1, the V gene TRBV29-1; D unclear. Germline V CDR1 and CDR2: SQVTM, ANQGSEA. The germline V and J ends were trimmed by 6 bases and 0 bases, with 11 bases remaining between them. This CDR3 contains 13 residues. CDR3 in amino acids: CSVDPRVNTEAFF. In nucleotides, the CDR3 is TGCAGCGTGGACCCCCGAGTGAACACTGAAGCTTTCTTT.

A word on this clone: The same CDR3 can be traced to other DNA sequences in this sample. V is TRBV5-1 and J is TRBJ2-2; D not resolved. The CDR3 is made up of 15 amino acids. The germline V and J ends were trimmed by 0 bases and 2 bases, with 8 bases remaining between them. Germline CDR1 SGHRS, CDR2 YFSETQ. This CDR3 is CASSLVTPNTGELFF. The CDR3 DNA reads as TGCGCCAGCAGCTTGGTTACCCCTAACACCGGGGAGCTGTTTTTT. The variable domain in full, with the rest retrieved from reference TRBV5-1 and TRBJ2-2, is KAGVTQTPRYLIKTRGQQVTLSCSPISGHRSVSWYQQTPGQGLQFLFEYFSETQRNKGNFPGRFSGRQFSNSRSEMNVSTLELGDSALYLCASSLVTPNTGELFFGEGSRLTVL.

This clone was observed a single time. The rearrangement links TRBV7-8 to TRBJ2-3, with 9 bases aligning to TRBD2. There are 18 residues in the CDR3. V lost 5 bases to trimming and J lost 2 bases; unmatched junction nucleotides: 14. Per the germline V gene, CDR1 is SGHVS and CDR2 is FQNEAQ. The CDR3 region is CASSRFPQTSGYTDTQYF. In DNA, the CDR3 is TGTGCCAGCAGCCGATTTCCCCAGACTAGCGGATACACAGATACGCAGTATTTT.

The chain carries TRBV6-5 and TRBJ1-4; tentative D call: TRBD1 (6 bases). The CDR3 runs to 15 residues. V gave up 6 bases and J gave up 7 bases, with 18 bases separating them. The germline V gene encodes CDR1 MNHEY and CDR2 SVGAGI. The CDR3 sequence is CASSSNRGGGEKLFF. The CDR3 DNA reads as TGTGCCAGCAGCTCCAACAGAGGGGGGGGTGAAAAACTGTTTTTT.

The chain combines TRBV4-1 with TRBJ2-1; TRBD2 is a possible D gene (5 bases). The CDR3 has 16 residues. V gave up 0 bases and J gave up 12 bases, with 21 bases separating them. Germline loops: CDR1 MGHRA, CDR2 YSYEKL. CDR3 residues: CASSQEFSASTLMQFF. As DNA, the CDR3 is TGCGCCAGCAGCCAAGAGTTCAGCGCTAGCACTCTAATGCAGTTCTTC.